Reported below is one TCR beta chain. The data were produced by immunoSEQ multiplex PCR, yet TCRdb's version contains in-frame clones alone and is incomplete. In the table there are over a thousand clones, around 90% of which are singletons. This specimen comes from a study of blood T cell dynamics during melanoma immunotherapy. The germline V gene has CDR1 LGHNA and CDR2 YSLEER. The CDR3 is made up of 18 amino acids. Deletions cut 1 base from V and 0 bases from J, with 15 bases between. Sample time point: week 3, after first cycle of checkpoint inhibitor. Sequenced here: cell-free DNA from blood, sampled from a patient treated with checkpoint blockade. The rearrangement joins TRBV4-3 to TRBJ2-2; D might be TRBD1 or TRBD2, each matching 5 bases. This TCR was recovered from a human donor with melanoma. CDR3 protein: CASSQGDGAGTNTGELFF. The CDR3 DNA reads as TGCGCCAGCAGCCAAGGCGACGGGGCAGGGACGAACACCGGGGAGCTGTTTTTT.